Sequencing of this T cell receptor (beta chain) was carried out in a study of cytomegalovirus exposure and HLA in healthy donors. Study-level findings and limits: The majority of CMV-associated TCR beta chains were reported as apparently HLA-restricted in a later analysis. Later analysis suggested links between common viral pathogens and several top significant clusters.

Each donor was healthy, and each was a bone marrow donor. Donors were ostensibly healthy at sampling, although undocumented immune exposures were probable. Germline values: CDR1 SGDLS, CDR2 YYNGEE. The CDR3 totals 15 residues. V was cut by 0 bases and J by 0 bases, with 7 bases left in between. Vbeta (60) and Jbeta (13) primers were used in the PCR. TCRdb keeps only in-frame clones here, not all; method: immunoSEQ multiplex PCR. There are tens of thousands of clones in the sample; about 60% occur only once, and under 25% lies in the top ten. A note on this clone: The antigen is undetermined.

The rearrangement uses TRBV9 and TRBJ2-1, with TRBD2 as a possible D gene (5 bases). Source material: PBMCs. The receptor was derived from a man over 45 in good health and CMV-seropositive. CDR3 sequence reads: CASSVASFSYNEQFF. The CDR3 nucleotides are TGTGCCAGCAGCGTAGCTAGCTTCTCCTACAATGAGCAGTTCTTC.